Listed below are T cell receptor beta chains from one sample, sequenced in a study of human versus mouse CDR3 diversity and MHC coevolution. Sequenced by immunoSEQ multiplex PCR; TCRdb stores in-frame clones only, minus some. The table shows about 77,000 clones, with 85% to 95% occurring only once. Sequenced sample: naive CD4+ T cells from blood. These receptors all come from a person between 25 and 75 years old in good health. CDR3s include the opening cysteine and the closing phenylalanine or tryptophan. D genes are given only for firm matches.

CDR3nt: TGCGCCAGCAGTGTCACTGTGAGCGGGAGGAGCTACGAGCAGTACTTC; CDR3aa: CASSVTVSGRSYEQYF; j_gene: TRBJ2-7; v_gene: TRBV10-2; d_gene: TRBD2
CDR3nt: TGTGCCAGCAGCTTAAACTCCGGCACAGATACGCAGTATTTT; CDR3aa: CASSLNSGTDTQYF; j_gene: TRBJ2-3; v_gene: TRBV11-2; d_gene: NA
CDR3nt: TGTGCCAGCAGTTTGGGGACAGGGAGTTCACCCCTCCACTTT; CDR3aa: CASSLGTGSSPLHF; j_gene: TRBJ1-6; v_gene: TRBV28; d_gene: TRBD1
CDR3nt: TGTGCCTGGAGTGGGGGGGGCCTCGGTGAAAAACTGTTTTTT; CDR3aa: CAWSGGGLGEKLFF; j_gene: TRBJ1-4; v_gene: TRBV30; d_gene: NA
CDR3nt: TGTGCCTCCTCGACAGGGGTGGAGGGCTACACCTTC; CDR3aa: CASSTGVEGYTF; j_gene: TRBJ1-2; v_gene: TRBV30; d_gene: TRBD1
CDR3nt: TGTGCCTGGAGCGGAACTAGCGGCCCCTACGAGCAGTACTTC; CDR3aa: CAWSGTSGPYEQYF; j_gene: TRBJ2-7; v_gene: TRBV30; d_gene: TRBD2
CDR3nt: TGTGCCAGCAGTGGAGGGGCCTACGAGCAGTACTTC; CDR3aa: CASSGGAYEQYF; j_gene: TRBJ2-7; v_gene: TRBV6-5; d_gene: NA
CDR3nt: TGTGCCTGGAGTGTACTCGGGTATGGAACCGGGGAGCTGTTTTTT; CDR3aa: CAWSVLGYGTGELFF; j_gene: TRBJ2-2; v_gene: TRBV30; d_gene: NA
CDR3nt: TGTGCCAGCAGCTTGCGGCTCGGACAGGGGGATCTTAGAGGGACCCAGTACTTC; CDR3aa: CASSLRLGQGDLRGTQYF; j_gene: TRBJ2-5; v_gene: TRBV5-6; d_gene: TRBD1
CDR3nt: TGTGCCAGCAGCAGAGAGCAGTTCTTC; CDR3aa: CASSREQFF; j_gene: TRBJ2-1; v_gene: TRBV6-5; d_gene: NA
CDR3nt: TGCAGTGCTAGCGGCACAGATACGCAGTATTTT; CDR3aa: CSASGTDTQYF; j_gene: TRBJ2-3; v_gene: TRBV20-1; d_gene: NA
CDR3nt: TGCGCCAGCAGCCCCCAAAAAGGACTAGGGGGACTGGATACGCAGTATTTT; CDR3aa: CASSPQKGLGGLDTQYF; j_gene: TRBJ2-3; v_gene: TRBV4-1; d_gene: NA
CDR3nt: TGTGCCAGCTCACCTAGGACTAGCGGGAGGAATGAGCAGTTCTTC; CDR3aa: CASSPRTSGRNEQFF; j_gene: TRBJ2-1; v_gene: TRBV18; d_gene: TRBD2
CDR3nt: TGCGCCAGCAGCCAAGATCCGGGGAACCAGCCCCAGCATTTT; CDR3aa: CASSQDPGNQPQHF; j_gene: TRBJ1-5; v_gene: TRBV4-1; d_gene: NA
CDR3nt: TGCGCCAGCAGCCCAGGACAGGTGTCAGATACGCAGTATTTT; CDR3aa: CASSPGQVSDTQYF; j_gene: TRBJ2-3; v_gene: TRBV5-1; d_gene: TRBD1
CDR3nt: TGCGCCAGCAGCTTGGAAGCAGGGTCGTCCTACGAGCAGTACTTC; CDR3aa: CASSLEAGSSYEQYF; j_gene: TRBJ2-7; v_gene: TRBV5-1; d_gene: NA
CDR3nt: TGTGCCAGCAGCACACTAGCGGGAGGCTACAATGAGCAGTTCTTC; CDR3aa: CASSTLAGGYNEQFF; j_gene: TRBJ2-1; v_gene: TRBV7-9; d_gene: TRBD2
CDR3nt: TGTGCCAGCAGCCGGACAGGGGAGTACCAAGAGACCCAGTACTTC; CDR3aa: CASSRTGEYQETQYF; j_gene: TRBJ2-5; v_gene: TRBV5-4; d_gene: TRBD1